Below are 9 T cell receptor beta chains sequenced from a single sample in a study of T-cell memory formation after mild COVID-19. TCRdb fed the 5' RACE reads into MiXCR, producing one record per CDR3 protein. Among 80,000 to 95,000 distinct CDR3 sequences listed, around a quarter were seen once. Sequencing was carried out using PBMCs or a T cell subset sorted from them (not recorded which). These receptor sequences come from a man aged 18-30 years who had mild COVID-19 (a few samples of this study predate the infection). Cell type and time point are not known.

The chain joins TRBV15 to TRBJ2-5; TRBD2 might be the D (5 bases). The CDR3 spans 14 residues. Trimming shortened V by 3 bases and J by 4 bases, and 12 bases separated the two germline ends. The germline V gene has CDR1 LNHNV and CDR2 YYDKDF (reference sequence). The CDR3: CATSSLARRETQYF. DNA for the CDR3: TGTGCCACCAGCAGCCTAGCTAGGAGAGAGACCCAGTACTTC.

This clonotype occurred a few times. The chain carries TRBV5-1 and TRBJ1-6; 9 bases match TRBD1. The junction had 5 bases not matched to a gene; V was cut back by 4 bases and J by 9 bases. The CDR3 length is 14 residues. Looked up from germline, CDR1 is SGHRS and CDR2 is YFSETQ. The DNA of the CDR3 is TGCGCCAGCAGCCTTTGGGACAGGGCTTCACCCCTCCACTTT. It translates to CASSLWDRASPLHF.

J is TRBJ2-5 and V is TRBV7-8, with 7 bases that match TRBD1. Germline trimming cut 5 bases from V and 8 bases from J; bases unmatched to any gene: 11. There are 14 residues in the CDR3. Germline V lookup: CDR1 SGHVS, CDR2 FQNEAQ. CDR3: CASSHEGQWKTQYF. CDR3 DNA sequence: TGTGCCAGCAGCCACGAGGGACAGTGGAAAACCCAGTACTTC.

This chain joins TRBV5-1 and TRBJ2-1; the match to TRBD2 covers 12 bases. The CDR3 is made up of 14 amino acids. V was clipped by 2 bases and J by 9 bases; unmatched bases: 3. Germline CDR1 reads SGHRS; CDR2 reads YFSETQ. CDR3 residues: CASSLTSGGFEQFF. The CDR3 DNA is TGCGCCAGCAGCTTAACTAGCGGGGGGTTTGAGCAGTTCTTC.

The chain joins TRBV7-9 to TRBJ2-3; possible D gene TRBD1, 6 bases. V was pared by 5 bases and J by 2 bases, with 17 bases between. The CDR3 consists of 16 residues. Germline V gene lookup returns CDR1 SEHNR and CDR2 FQNEAQ (reference sequence). CDR3: CASSPKFRGPTDTQYF. In DNA, the CDR3 is TGTGCCAGCAGCCCCAAGTTCAGGGGACCCACAGATACGCAGTATTTT.

The gene calls are TRBV4-3 and TRBJ2-3; TRBD2 aligns across 7 bases. CDR3 length: 16 residues. The V and J ends lost 1 base and 0 bases, in that order; junction bases with no gene match: 4. CDR1 LGHNA and CDR2 YSLEER come from the germline V gene. The CDR3 nucleotides read TGCGCCAGCAGCCAAGGTTCTAGCGGAAGCACAGATACGCAGTATTTT. It codes for CASSQGSSGSTDTQYF.

This chain joins TRBV11-2 and TRBJ2-2, with D possibly TRBD1 on 5 matching bases. V was pared by 1 base and J by 1 base, with 13 bases between. The CDR3 contains 17 residues. The V gene's germline CDR1 is SGHAT and CDR2 FQNNGV. CDR3 protein: CASSLVSAGLNTGELFF. As DNA, the CDR3 is TGTGCCAGCAGCTTAGTTTCCGCAGGGCTGAACACCGGGGAGCTGTTTTTT. Filled out from reference TRBV11-2 and TRBJ2-2, the complete variable domain reads EAGVAQSPRYKIIEKRQSVAFWCNPISGHATLYWYQQILGQGPKLLIQFQNNGVVDDSQLPKDRFSAERLKGVDSTLKIQPAKLEDSAVYLCASSLVSAGLNTGELFFGEGSRLTVL.

The rearrangement uses TRBV24-1 and TRBJ1-2; 11 bases match TRBD1. V was pared by 3 bases and J by 6 bases, with 2 bases of the junction left unmatched. The CDR3 runs 14 residues. CDR1 KGHDR and CDR2 SFDVKD come from the germline V gene. The CDR3 loop is CATSDGTGGDGYTF. The CDR3, as DNA: TGTGCCACCAGTGATGGGACAGGGGGAGATGGCTACACCTTC.

This clonotype was detected a few times. V is TRBV20-1 and J is TRBJ1-1; no reliable D call. Trimming cost V 7 bases and J 3 bases, with 15 bases left between them. Per germline, CDR1 DFQATT and CDR2 SNEGSKA (reference sequence). The CDR3 loop spans 13 amino acids. The CDR3 sequence is CSVGGSVDTEAFF. The CDR3 DNA is TGCAGTGTAGGAGGGTCCGTGGACACTGAAGCTTTCTTT.